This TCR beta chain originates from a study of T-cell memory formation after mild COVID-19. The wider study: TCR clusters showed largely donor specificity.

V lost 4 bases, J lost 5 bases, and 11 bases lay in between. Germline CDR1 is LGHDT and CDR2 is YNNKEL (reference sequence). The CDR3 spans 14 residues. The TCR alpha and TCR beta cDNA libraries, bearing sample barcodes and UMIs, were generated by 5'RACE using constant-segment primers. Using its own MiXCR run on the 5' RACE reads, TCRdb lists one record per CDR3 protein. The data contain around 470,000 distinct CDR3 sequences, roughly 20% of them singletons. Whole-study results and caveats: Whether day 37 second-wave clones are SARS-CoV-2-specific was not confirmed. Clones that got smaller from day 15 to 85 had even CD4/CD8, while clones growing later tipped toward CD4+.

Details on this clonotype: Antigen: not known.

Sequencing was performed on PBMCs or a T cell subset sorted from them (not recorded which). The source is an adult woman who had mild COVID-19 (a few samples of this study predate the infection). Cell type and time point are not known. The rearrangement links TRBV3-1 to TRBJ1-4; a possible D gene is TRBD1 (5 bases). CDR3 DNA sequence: TGTGCCAGCAGCCCCGGGACGGAAAATGAAAAACTGTTTTTT. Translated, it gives CASSPGTENEKLFF.